The 18 T cell receptor beta chains presented below share a single source sample, sequenced in a study of blood T cell repertoires in COVID-19. TCRdb's table, derived via immunoSEQ multiplex PCR, lists solely in-frame clones and lacks some. The data contain around 24,000 clones, around 91% of them singletons. The material sequenced was peripheral blood. The receptors here all came from a man aged 70-80 years with acute or convalescent COVID-19.

The chain links TRBV5-8 to TRBJ2-7; TRBD1 matches at 8 bases. V lost 5 bases and J lost 4; bases outside the gene matches: 8. The CDR3 is 14 amino acids. Looked up from germline, CDR1 is SGHTS and CDR2 is YDEGEE. The CDR3 here is CASRRTGNRYEQYF. In nucleotides, the CDR3 is TGTGCCAGCAGGCGGACAGGGAATCGGTACGAGCAGTACTTC.

Only a few counts were recorded for this clone. The rearrangement links TRBV4-1 to TRBJ2-2; D is possibly TRBD2 (5 bases). This CDR3 has 16 amino acids. V lost 6 bases to trimming and J lost 3 bases, with 17 bases between them. From germline, CDR1 is MGHRA and CDR2 YSYEKL. The CDR3 region is CASSPVGSSDTGELFF. CDR3 bases: TGCGCCAGCAGTCCCGTTGGGAGTTCGGACACCGGGGAGCTGTTTTTT.

This chain connects TRBV6-2 or TRBV6-3 to TRBJ2-1, with 8 bases lining up with TRBD2. V shed 6 bases, J shed 8 bases, and the junction held 9 bases outside the gene matches. Germline CDR1 and CDR2: MNHEY and SVGEGT. The CDR3 spans 14 residues. The CDR3 nucleotides read TGTGCCAGCAGCCATAGCGGGACCCTCCATGAGCAGTTCTTC. Translation: CASSHSGTLHEQFF.

The chain links TRBV19 to TRBJ2-1, with 9 bases that match TRBD2. Losses at the gene ends were 3 bases for V and 3 bases for J; bases not matched to a gene: 18. Germline V gene data show CDR1 as LNHDA and CDR2 as SQIVND (reference sequence). CDR3 length: 20 amino acids. The CDR3, as DNA: TGTGCCAGTAGTATCCACCCATGGCTAGCGGGAAAAAGGTTCTACAATGAGCAGTTCTTC. Translation: CASSIHPWLAGKRFYNEQFF.

The V and J genes are TRBV6-5 and TRBJ2-5; 9 nucleotides agree with TRBD1. Germline CDR1 reads MNHEY; CDR2 reads SVGAGI. This CDR3 is 14 amino acids long. V gave up 7 bases and J gave up 2 bases; unmatched junction bases: 5. The CDR3 is CASNGQGNQETQYF. DNA for the CDR3: TGTGCCAGCAACGGACAGGGGAATCAAGAGACCCAGTACTTC.

The V call is TRBV25-1, the J call TRBJ2-1; a possible D gene is TRBD1 (8 bases). Trimming removed 0 bases at V and 16 bases at J, with 22 bases between. Germline values: CDR1 MGHDK, CDR2 SYGVNS. The CDR3 runs to 15 residues. CDR3 sequence: CASSEYGGTGGAKFF. CDR3 bases: TGTGCCAGCAGTGAATACGGTGGTACAGGGGGGGCCAAATTCTTC.

This chain connects TRBV28 to TRBJ2-5, with 12 bases identical to TRBD1. The CDR3 length is 16 residues. Trimming at V came to 3 bases and at J to 5 bases, leaving 7 bases not matched to a gene. Germline V gene lookup returns CDR1 MDHEN and CDR2 SYDVKM. This CDR3 reads CASSFRDRGRLETQYF. For the CDR3, the DNA is TGTGCCAGCAGTTTCCGGGACAGGGGGCGATTGGAGACCCAGTACTTC.

The rearrangement joins TRBV7-2 to TRBJ1-1; the D is unclear. V shed 2 bases and J shed 11 bases, with 6 bases lying between them. Germline V gene data show CDR1 as SGHTA and CDR2 as FQGNSA. This CDR3 contains 10 residues. The CDR3 DNA is TGTGCCAGCAGCTTAAGTGCGGCTTTCTTT. It is translated as CASSLSAAFF.

The rearrangement links TRBV28 to TRBJ2-3; D is unclear. V was pared by 5 bases and J by 4 bases, with 13 bases between. Germline CDR1 is MDHEN and CDR2 is SYDVKM. The length of the CDR3 is 14 residues. The CDR3 DNA is TGTGCCAGCAGTCCGCAGGTCAAAGCAGATACGCAGTATTTT. This encodes CASSPQVKADTQYF.

CDR3 DNA sequence: TGCGCCAGCAGGGCGCCCGTAGCGTCTAGCACAGATACGCAGTATTTT. Its translation is CASRAPVASSTDTQYF. This chain uses TRBV5-1 with TRBJ2-3; TRBD2 might be the D (5 bases). V dropped 5 bases and J dropped 0 bases, with 16 bases sitting between them. This CDR3 has 16 amino acids. Germline CDR1 and CDR2: SGHRS and YFSETQ.

This chain links TRBV21-1 with TRBJ2-7; the table's D call TRBD1 went unverified against the DNA. TRBV21-1 represents a pseudogene. The CDR3 spans 11 residues. CDR3 protein: CATSWAFEQYF. Here the CDR3 DNA reads TGTGCCACCTCCTGGGCTTTTGAGCAGTACTTC.

The V call is TRBV7-3, the J call TRBJ2-1, with D maybe TRBD2 (5 bases). The CDR3 runs to 17 residues. Deletions cut 4 bases from V and 1 base from J, with 17 bases between. Germline values: CDR1 SGHTA, CDR2 FQGTGA. CDR3 sequence (DNA): TGTGCCAGCAGCTCCCAACCTGGGCGGGCTTCCTACAATGAGCAGTTCTTC. This sequence encodes CASSSQPGRASYNEQFF.

This chain links TRBV14 with TRBJ2-7, with D possibly TRBD1 on 5 matching bases. The ends were cut back, 0 bases at V and 5 bases at J, with 14 bases in the middle. The CDR3 runs to 15 residues. Germline CDR1 SGHDN, CDR2 FVKESK. CDR3: CASSQDKWQGDEQYF. The CDR3 DNA is TGTGCCAGCAGCCAAGATAAATGGCAGGGTGACGAGCAGTACTTC.

J is TRBJ2-1 and V is TRBV3-1 (or the pseudogene TRBV3-2); 10 bases align to TRBD2. In germline, CDR1 is LGHDT, CDR2 YNNKEL (reference sequence). Unmatched junction bases numbered 14, after V lost 4 bases and J lost 8 bases. The CDR3 is 17 residues long. For the CDR3, the DNA is TGTGCCAGCAGCCCTGGAACTCTAGCGGGAGTATTCGATGAGCAGTTCTTC. Translated: CASSPGTLAGVFDEQFF.

To note about this clone: The identical CDR3 is also encoded by other nucleotide sequences in the sample. The chain joins TRBV11-2 to TRBJ2-1; 7 bases match TRBD2. V dropped 1 base and J dropped 6; count of bases not matched to a gene: 0. The CDR3 runs to 13 residues. The germline gives CDR1 SGHAT, CDR2 FQNNGV. Written as DNA, the CDR3 is TGTGCCAGCAGCTTAGGACTAGCCAATGAGCAGTTCTTC. Encoded protein: CASSLGLANEQFF.

V gene TRBV6-5 combines with J gene TRBJ2-6; no definite D call. CDR3 length: 14 residues. Germline V gene data show CDR1 as MNHEY and CDR2 as SVGAGI. Deletions cut 5 bases from V and 0 bases from J, with 5 bases between. The chain's CDR3 is CASSRVSGANVLTF. In DNA form, the CDR3 reads TGTGCCAGCAGTCGAGTCTCTGGGGCCAACGTCCTGACTTTC.

This chain links TRBV19 with TRBJ2-5, with a weak D call TRBD1 (5 bases). The length of the CDR3 is 13 residues. V was pared by 5 bases and J by 5 bases, with 12 bases between. From germline, CDR1 is LNHDA and CDR2 SQIVND (reference sequence). The CDR3 spells CASSERQGETQYF. The DNA of the CDR3 is TGTGCCAGTAGTGAGAGGCAGGGCGAGACCCAGTACTTC.

V is TRBV29-1 and J is TRBJ1-2; possible D gene TRBD1, 5 bases. Trimming shortened V by 6 bases and J by 8 bases, and 22 bases separated the two germline ends. Looked up from germline, CDR1 is SQVTM and CDR2 is ANQGSEA. The CDR3 sequence is 14 residues long. The CDR3 DNA is TGCAGCGTCTCTTACACAGGCCAATTGGGGGGCTACACCTTC. This encodes CSVSYTGQLGGYTF.